The 13 T cell receptor beta chains listed next were all sequenced from one sample in a study of blood T cell repertoires in COVID-19. Method: immunoSEQ multiplex PCR; TCRdb's copy keeps in-frame clones and lacks some. The table lists roughly 100,000 clones, over 70% of them singletons. The material sequenced was peripheral blood. All receptors derive from a human donor with acute or convalescent COVID-19. The donor label of this sample is uncertain.

This clone was seen once. This chain joins TRBV7-8 and TRBJ2-1; the match to TRBD1 covers 9 bases. The V gene's germline CDR1 is SGHVS and CDR2 FQNEAQ. J was trimmed by 4 bases and V by 5 bases; bases with no gene match: 12. CDR3 length equals 17 residues. CDR3 nucleotide sequence: TGTGCCAGCAGCCCAAACAGGGGGCGGGTTTGGTACAATGAGCAGTTCTTC. It translates to CASSPNRGRVWYNEQFF.

This clone was seen a few times. V is TRBV2 and J is TRBJ2-3; 13 positions match TRBD2. The CDR3 has 17 residues. Germline assignment: CDR1 SNHLY and CDR2 FYNNEI. After removal of 0 bases from V and 3 bases from J, the junction contained 3 bases not matched to a gene. CDR3 amino acids: CASSEALGLAGTDTQYF. For the CDR3, the DNA is TGTGCCAGCAGTGAAGCGCTGGGACTAGCGGGGACAGATACGCAGTATTTT.

This clone was found a few times. The CDR3, as DNA: TGTGCCAGCAGCAAGAGAACAGGGTCTGGCTACACCTTC. This codes for CASSKRTGSGYTF. This rearrangement joins TRBV7-9 to TRBJ1-2, with D perhaps TRBD1 (6 bases). The CDR3 totals 13 residues. The germline gives CDR1 SEHNR, CDR2 FQNEAQ (reference sequence). Trimming took off 5 bases at V and 7 bases at J, with 14 bases between the two ends.

CDR3 sequence reads: CASSASDRGNTEAFF. In DNA form, the CDR3 reads TGTGCCAGTAGTGCTTCGGACAGGGGGAACACTGAAGCTTTCTTT. The rearrangement joins TRBV19 to TRBJ1-1; 9 bases are shared with TRBD1. CDR1 LNHDA and CDR2 SQIVND come from the germline V gene (reference sequence). The CDR3 loop spans 15 amino acids. J gave up 1 base and V 5 bases, and 5 bases lay outside the gene matches.

The chain carries TRBV28 and TRBJ1-5, with TRBD1 as a possible D gene (6 bases). The CDR3 spans 15 residues. The V end was cut by 5 bases, the J end by 0 bases, with 11 bases between. CDR1 is MDHEN and CDR2 is SYDVKM in the germline V gene. The CDR3 spells CASSLSGASNQPQHF. CDR3 nucleotide sequence: TGTGCCAGCAGTCTCTCAGGGGCTAGCAATCAGCCCCAGCATTTT. Together with reference TRBV28 and TRBJ1-5, the CDR3 gives the full variable domain: DVKVTQSSRYLVKRTGEKVFLECVQDMDHENMFWYRQDPGLGLRLIYFSYDVKMKEKGDIPEGYSVSREKKERFSLILESASTNQTSMYLCASSLSGASNQPQHFGDGTRLSIL.

This sequence joins TRBV28 and TRBJ2-1; the match to TRBD1 covers 9 bases. With 5 bases clipped from V and 3 bases from J, the junction kept 5 bases outside the gene matches. The CDR3 length is 15 residues. The germline V gene encodes CDR1 MDHEN and CDR2 SYDVKM. As DNA, the CDR3 is TGTGCCAGCAGTCAGCCGGGACAGGGCTACAATGAGCAGTTCTTC. It specifies CASSQPGQGYNEQFF.

This clone was detected only once. The chain carries TRBV7-2 and TRBJ2-7; perhaps TRBD2 as D (6 bases). The germline CDR1 and CDR2 sequences are SGHTA and FQGNSA. Trimming stripped 6 bases from V and 0 bases from J, with 9 bases between. This CDR3 has 13 residues. The CDR3 loop reads CASRFGGSYEQYF. Written as DNA, the CDR3 is TGTGCCAGCAGGTTCGGGGGCTCCTACGAGCAGTACTTC.

This clone was detected only a few times. The CDR3 region is CATSRGNVWTGDPNEQFF. CDR3 DNA: TGTGCCACCAGCAGAGGTAATGTGTGGACAGGGGACCCAAATGAGCAGTTCTTC. The genes are TRBV15 and TRBJ2-1; TRBD1 matches at 9 bases. The CDR3 extends over 18 amino acids. The V and J ends lost 1 base and 7 bases, in that order; junction bases with no gene match: 14. CDR1 is LNHNV and CDR2 is YYDKDF in the germline V gene (reference sequence).

V is TRBV11-2 and J is TRBJ1-2, with D possibly being TRBD1 (6 bases). V lost 5 bases to trimming and J lost 7 bases, with 8 bases between them. Germline V gene lookup returns CDR1 SGHAT and CDR2 FQNNGV. This CDR3 region has 11 residues. The CDR3 protein is CASSAQGGYTF. In DNA, the CDR3 is TGTGCCAGCAGCGCACAGGGTGGCTACACCTTC.

J is TRBJ2-3 and V is TRBV24-1; 16 nucleotides line up with TRBD2. V gave up 8 bases and J gave up 4 bases; unmatched junction bases: 2. The CDR3 is made up of 15 amino acids. In germline, CDR1 is KGHDR, CDR2 SFDVKD. CDR3: CATTGTSGGADTQYF. CDR3 bases: TGTGCCACCACCGGGACTAGCGGGGGGGCAGATACGCAGTATTTT.

This clone occurred a few times. The chain joins TRBV11-2 to TRBJ1-2; TRBD1 is a possible D gene (5 bases). The germline V and J ends were trimmed by 0 bases and 3 bases, with 11 bases remaining between them. The CDR3 sequence is 15 residues long. Germline CDR1 SGHAT, CDR2 FQNNGV. The DNA for the CDR3 is TGTGCCAGCAGCTTAGATGTGGGGCTCGACTATGGCTACACCTTC. Encoded protein: CASSLDVGLDYGYTF.

The chain couples TRBV29-1 to TRBJ1-1; 7 bases are a match to TRBD1. Germline-derived CDR1 and CDR2 are SQVTM and ANQGSEA. The CDR3 consists of 14 residues. The ends lost 4 bases at V and 2 bases at J; junction bases unmatched: 7. Here the CDR3 DNA reads TGCAGCGTTGTTCCAGGGGGAGGAAACACTGAAGCTTTCTTT. This gives the protein CSVVPGGGNTEAFF. The full variable domain, in which reference TRBV29-1 and TRBJ1-1 provide the parts outside the CDR3, is SAVISQKPSRDICQRGTSLTIQCQVDSQVTMMFWYRQQPGQSLTLIATANQGSEATYESGFVIDKFPISRPNLTFSTLTVSNMSPEDSSIYLCSVVPGGGNTEAFFGQGTRLTVV.

The J gene is TRBJ1-1, the V gene TRBV25-1; weak D call: TRBD1 (6 bases). Germline V gene data show CDR1 as MGHDK and CDR2 as SYGVNS. Trimming removed 5 bases from V and 6 bases from J, with 19 bases in between. This CDR3 has 15 amino acids. The CDR3 loop is CASSPLAGAAAEAFF. CDR3 nucleotides: TGTGCCAGCAGTCCCCTGGCAGGGGCGGCCGCTGAAGCTTTCTTT.